This is a list of T cell receptor beta chains from one sample in a study of T-cell memory formation after mild COVID-19. TCRdb itself ran the 5' RACE reads through MiXCR, one entry per CDR3 protein. This table has 530,000 or so distinct CDR3 sequences, around a sixth appearing once. What was sequenced was PBMCs or a T cell subset sorted from them (not recorded which). Every receptor here comes from an adult woman who had mild COVID-19 (a few samples of this study predate the infection). Cell type and time point are not known. Both conserved end residues are part of each CDR3. The D gene is left open where the match is weak. Where a row states a size, it is once, few, many or the class of an expanded clone; other rows omit it.

clone_size,j_call,v_call,d_call,cdr3_nt,cdr3_aa
NA,TRBJ1-5,TRBV15,TRBD1,TGTGCCACCAGCAGAGGTGGGGACAGGCGCAATCAGCCCCAGCATTTT,CATSRGGDRRNQPQHF
few,TRBJ2-7,TRBV7-2,NA,TGTGCCAGCAGCTTATTCCCGGGGATAGGGCCCTACGAGCAGTACTTC,CASSLFPGIGPYEQYF
NA,TRBJ2-1,TRBV15,NA,TGTGCCACCAGCAGAATCGACGATGAGCAGTTCTTC,CATSRIDDEQFF
many,TRBJ2-7,TRBV20-1,TRBD1,TGCAGTGCCGGGACAGGGGTGTACGAGCAGTACTTC,CSAGTGVYEQYF
many,TRBJ2-7,TRBV7-8,TRBD1,TGTGCCAGCAGCCAGTCCGGGACAGGGAGTTCCTACGAGCAGTACTTC,CASSQSGTGSSYEQYF
NA,TRBJ2-1,TRBV24-1,TRBD2,TGTGCCACCAGTGATAATTTCCGGACGGGGGGCAATGAGCAGTTCTTC,CATSDNFRTGGNEQFF
few,TRBJ2-1,TRBV4-3,NA,TGCGCCAGCAGCCAAGATCGCGTTTCCTACAATGAGCAGTTCTTC,CASSQDRVSYNEQFF
NA,TRBJ2-1,TRBV5-6,NA,TGTGCCAGCAGCTTGGCCCAGAGGACCTACAATGAGCAGTTCTTC,CASSLAQRTYNEQFF
few,TRBJ1-6,TRBV28,NA,TGTGCCAGCAGTCCCAAAATGGTTAATTCACCCCTCCACTTT,CASSPKMVNSPLHF
few,TRBJ2-7,TRBV2,TRBD2,TGTGCCAGCAGCGCACCCCTAGCGGGCCGCTCCTACGAGCAGTACTTC,CASSAPLAGRSYEQYF
NA,TRBJ1-5,TRBV19,NA,TGTGCCAGTACAAAGGTGGGGGGCGATCAGCCCAAGCATTTT,CASTKVGGDQPKHF
few,TRBJ2-3,TRBV27,NA,TGTGCCAGCAGTTTAGGTGCGCGGCAGGACACAGATACGCAGTATTTT,CASSLGARQDTDTQYF
few,TRBJ1-2,TRBV7-2,NA,TGTGCCAGCAGCTTTCCGCCTAACTATGGCTACACCTTC,CASSFPPNYGYTF
NA,TRBJ1-4,TRBV7-9,NA,TGTGCCAGCAGCTTAGACGGGACTGAAAAACTGTTTTTT,CASSLDGTEKLFF
NA,TRBJ1-1,TRBV12-3/TRBV12-4,NA,TGTGCCAGCACCGACGACAGGCGGGGAACTGAAGCTTTCTTT,CASTDDRRGTEAFF
NA,TRBJ1-6,TRBV14,NA,TGTGCCAGCAGCCAAGTAGGGGGGGGCGCAAATTCACCCCTCCACTTT,CASSQVGGGANSPLHF
many,TRBJ1-1,TRBV5-1,TRBD1,TGCGCCAGCAGTAGGACAGGGGCGAACACTGAAGCTTTCTTT,CASSRTGANTEAFF